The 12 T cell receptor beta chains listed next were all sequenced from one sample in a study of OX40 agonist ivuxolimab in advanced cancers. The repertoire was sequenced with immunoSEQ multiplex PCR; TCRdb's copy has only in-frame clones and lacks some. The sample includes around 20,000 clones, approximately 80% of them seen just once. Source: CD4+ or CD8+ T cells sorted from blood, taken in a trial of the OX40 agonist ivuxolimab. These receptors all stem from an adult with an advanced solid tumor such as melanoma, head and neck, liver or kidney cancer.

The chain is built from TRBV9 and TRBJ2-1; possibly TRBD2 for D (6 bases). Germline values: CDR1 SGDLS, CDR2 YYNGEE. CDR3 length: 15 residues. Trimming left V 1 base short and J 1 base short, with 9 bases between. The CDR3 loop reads CASSVRDSSYNEQFF. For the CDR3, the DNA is TGTGCCAGCAGCGTAAGGGACTCTTCCTACAATGAGCAGTTCTTC.

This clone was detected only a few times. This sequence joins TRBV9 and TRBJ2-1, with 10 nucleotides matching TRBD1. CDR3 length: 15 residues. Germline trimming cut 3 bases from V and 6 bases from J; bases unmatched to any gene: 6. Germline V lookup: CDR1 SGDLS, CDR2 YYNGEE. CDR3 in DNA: TGTGCCAGCAGCGAAGGGACAGGGGATTCCAATGAGCAGTTCTTC. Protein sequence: CASSEGTGDSNEQFF.

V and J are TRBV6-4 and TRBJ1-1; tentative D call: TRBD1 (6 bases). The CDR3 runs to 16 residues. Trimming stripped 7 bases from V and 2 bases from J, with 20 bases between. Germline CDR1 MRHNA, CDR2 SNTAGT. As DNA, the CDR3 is TGTGCCAGCACTCGCCCCGACAGGCACATTAACACTGAAGCTTTCTTT. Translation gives CASTRPDRHINTEAFF.

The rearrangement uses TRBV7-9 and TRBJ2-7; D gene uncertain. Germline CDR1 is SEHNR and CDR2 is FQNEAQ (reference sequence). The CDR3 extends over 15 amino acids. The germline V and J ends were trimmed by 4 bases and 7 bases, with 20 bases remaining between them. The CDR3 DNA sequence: TGTGCCAGCAGCTCAAGTCAGCTCCTAGTTGAAGAGCAGTACTTC. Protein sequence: CASSSSQLLVEEQYF.

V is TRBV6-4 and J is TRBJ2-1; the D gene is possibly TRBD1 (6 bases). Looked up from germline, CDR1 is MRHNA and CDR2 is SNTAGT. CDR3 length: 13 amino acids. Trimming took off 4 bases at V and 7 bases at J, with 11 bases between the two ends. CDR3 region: CASSVQGLNEQFF. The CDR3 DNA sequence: TGTGCCAGCAGTGTACAGGGTTTAAATGAGCAGTTCTTC.

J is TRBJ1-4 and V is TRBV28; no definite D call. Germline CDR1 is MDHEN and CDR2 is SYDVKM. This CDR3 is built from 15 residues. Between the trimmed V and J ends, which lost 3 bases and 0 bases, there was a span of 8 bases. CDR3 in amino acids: CASSFLIATNEKLFF. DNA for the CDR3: TGTGCCAGCAGTTTCTTAATTGCAACTAATGAAAAACTGTTTTTT.

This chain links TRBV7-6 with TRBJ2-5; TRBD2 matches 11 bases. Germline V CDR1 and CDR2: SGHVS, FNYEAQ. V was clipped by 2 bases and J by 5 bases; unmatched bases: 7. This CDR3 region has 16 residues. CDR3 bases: TGTGCCAGCAGCTTAAGTTCCGTAGCGGGAGGGGAGACCCAGTACTTC. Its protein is CASSLSSVAGGETQYF.

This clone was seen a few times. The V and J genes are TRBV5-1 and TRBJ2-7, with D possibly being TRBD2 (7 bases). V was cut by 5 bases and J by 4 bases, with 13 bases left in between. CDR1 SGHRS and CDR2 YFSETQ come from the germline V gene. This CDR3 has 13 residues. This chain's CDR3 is CASRLGGDYEQYF. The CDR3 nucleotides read TGCGCCAGCAGGCTAGGGGGGGATTACGAGCAGTACTTC. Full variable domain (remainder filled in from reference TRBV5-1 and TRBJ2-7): KAGVTQTPRYLIKTRGQQVTLSCSPISGHRSVSWYQQTPGQGLQFLFEYFSETQRNKGNFPGRFSGRQFSNSRSEMNVSTLELGDSALYLCASRLGGDYEQYFGPGTRLTVT.

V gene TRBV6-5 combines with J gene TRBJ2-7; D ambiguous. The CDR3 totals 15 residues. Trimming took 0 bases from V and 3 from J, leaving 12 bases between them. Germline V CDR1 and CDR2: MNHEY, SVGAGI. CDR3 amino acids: CASSYSVVGIYEQYF. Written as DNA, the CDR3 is TGTGCCAGCAGTTACTCGGTAGTGGGAATCTACGAGCAGTACTTC.

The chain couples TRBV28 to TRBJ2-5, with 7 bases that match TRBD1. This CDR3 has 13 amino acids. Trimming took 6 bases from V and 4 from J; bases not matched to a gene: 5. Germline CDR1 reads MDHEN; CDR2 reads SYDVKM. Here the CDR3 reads CASRQQGIETQYF. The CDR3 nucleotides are TGTGCCAGCAGGCAACAGGGGATAGAGACCCAGTACTTC.

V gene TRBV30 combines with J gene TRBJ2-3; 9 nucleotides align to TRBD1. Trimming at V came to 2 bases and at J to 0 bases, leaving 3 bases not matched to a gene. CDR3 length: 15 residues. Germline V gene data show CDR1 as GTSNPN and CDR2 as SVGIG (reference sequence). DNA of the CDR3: TGTGCCTGGAGTCCGACAGGGGGAAGCACAGATACGCAGTATTTT. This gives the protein CAWSPTGGSTDTQYF.

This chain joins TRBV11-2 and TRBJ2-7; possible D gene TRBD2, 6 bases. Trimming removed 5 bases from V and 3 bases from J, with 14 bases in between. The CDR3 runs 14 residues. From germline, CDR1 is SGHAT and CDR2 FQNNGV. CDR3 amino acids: CASSQVADDYEQYF. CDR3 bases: TGTGCCAGCAGCCAAGTAGCGGACGACTACGAGCAGTACTTC.